This T cell receptor (beta chain) was retrieved from a study of breast tumors, draining lymph nodes, adjacent tissues. The study's findings and limits: Tumor TCR diversity was below lymph nodes but above nontumor tissue.

Axillary draining lymph nodes of breast cancer patients supplied the node samples. A single record per CDR3 protein comes from TCRdb applying MiXCR to the multiplex PCR reads. This sample has about 230,000 distinct CDR3 sequences, with approximately 30% found just once. The sample holds many counts of this clonotype. No antigen is known for it. Trimming removed 6 bases from V and 0 bases from J; junction bases left unmatched: 8. This CDR3 contains 15 residues. Germline V gene sequence: CDR1 MNHEY, CDR2 SVGAGI. Sample: axillary lymph node tissue. This receptor was taken from a female donor with breast cancer. Some clones in this sample may be carry-over from other donors' samples. V and J are TRBV6-5 and TRBJ2-7, with 7 bases lining up with TRBD2. The CDR3 region has the DNA TGTGCCAGCAGGGAAGAGACTAGCTACTCCTACGAGCAGTACTTC. Encoded protein: CASREETSYSYEQYF.